This TCR beta chain is from a study of blood T cell repertoires in COVID-19. Per the germline V gene, CDR1 is MGHDK and CDR2 is SYGVNS. Trimming stripped 8 bases from V and 8 bases from J, with 19 bases between. The CDR3 covers 14 residues. Original processing notes: For nucleated cells, counts were estimated from reference gene primer amplification. Repertoires were generated with immunoSEQ multiplex PCR, while TCRdb's copy carries only in-frame clones and drops some. That table is the source of V, J and clone size, and D and trimming were worked out from the DNA. In the table there are more than 95,000 clones, around 89% of which are singletons.

This clonotype was obtained from a human donor in a cohort sampled during active COVID-19. Sequencing was carried out using peripheral blood. This chain connects TRBV25-1 to TRBJ2-1; D unresolved. The CDR3, as DNA: TGTGCCAGCGCTTCCCAAAAACAGTGGGATGAGCAGTTCTTC. As protein: CASASQKQWDEQFF.